The text below deals with one T cell receptor beta chain. Its specificity is not known. Sequenced by immunoSEQ multiplex PCR; TCRdb stores in-frame clones only, minus some. The repertoire holds about 99,000 clones, with roughly nine tenths as singletons. The data derive from a study of T cell responses to AZD1222 COVID-19 vaccine. Study-wide points: Baseline seropositivity characterized only a handful of AZD1222 recipients.

After removal of 1 base from V and 6 bases from J, the junction contained 5 bases not matched to a gene. This CDR3 is 14 amino acids long. Germline loops: CDR1 SGHNT, CDR2 YYREEE (reference sequence). The chain employs TRBV5-4 and TRBJ1-2, with 8 bases lining up with TRBD1. The source material was peripheral blood, sampled 28 days after the second AZD1222 dose. This sequence originates from an adult who received the AZD1222 COVID-19 vaccine. The CDR3 protein is CASSLQGQGDGYTF. CDR3 sequence (DNA): TGTGCCAGCAGCTTGCAAGGACAGGGTGATGGCTACACCTTC. Variable domain in full (rest from reference TRBV5-4 and TRBJ1-2): ETGVTQSPTHLIKTRGQQVTLRCSSQSGHNTVSWYQQALGQGPQFIFQYYREEENGRGNFPPRFSGLQFPNYSSELNVNALELDDSALYLCASSLQGQGDGYTFGSGTRLTVV.